Listed below are T cell receptor beta chains from one sample, sequenced in a study of T-cell memory formation after mild COVID-19. MiXCR, applied by TCRdb to the 5' RACE reads, yields one record per CDR3 protein. The table lists approximately 300,000 distinct CDR3 sequences, roughly 8.2% of them singletons. Sample: PBMCs or a T cell subset sorted from them (not recorded which). All receptors come from a man aged 18 to 30 who had mild COVID-19 (a few samples of this study predate the infection). Cell type and time point are not known. The CDR3 runs from the conserved cysteine through the conserved F or W. Each record gives: V gene, clone size, J gene, D gene, CDR3 protein, CDR3 DNA. D genes are given only for firm matches. Some rows mark clone size as missing; the rest say once, few, many or name a class of expanded clone.

V gene: TRBV5-1
clone size: few
J gene: TRBJ2-1
D gene: NA
CDR3 protein: CASSSDSQNEQFF
CDR3 DNA: TGCGCCAGCAGTTCGGACAGCCAAAATGAGCAGTTCTTC

V gene: TRBV6-2/TRBV6-3
clone size: few
J gene: TRBJ2-1
D gene: TRBD2
CDR3 protein: CASKAGGPSYNEQFF
CDR3 DNA: TGTGCCAGCAAGGCGGGGGGCCCGTCCTACAATGAGCAGTTCTTC

V gene: TRBV7-9
clone size: few
J gene: TRBJ2-3
D gene: NA
CDR3 protein: CASSSLGGNSTDTQYF
CDR3 DNA: TGTGCCAGCAGCTCCTTAGGGGGGAATAGCACAGATACGCAGTATTTT

V gene: TRBV7-2
clone size: NA
J gene: TRBJ2-4
D gene: TRBD1
CDR3 protein: CASSLETGSAKNIQYF
CDR3 DNA: TGTGCCAGCAGCTTAGAGACAGGGAGCGCCAAAAACATTCAGTACTTC

V gene: TRBV11-2
clone size: NA
J gene: TRBJ2-3
D gene: NA
CDR3 protein: CASSFGGASRTDTQYF
CDR3 DNA: TGTGCCAGCAGCTTCGGTGGAGCGTCCCGCACAGATACGCAGTATTTT

V gene: TRBV10-3
clone size: few
J gene: TRBJ2-3
D gene: NA
CDR3 protein: CAIRYTDTQYF
CDR3 DNA: TGTGCCATCAGGTACACAGATACGCAGTATTTT

V gene: TRBV9
clone size: few
J gene: TRBJ2-5
D gene: NA
CDR3 protein: CASSVASGRVQETQYF
CDR3 DNA: TGTGCCAGCAGCGTAGCGTCCGGGCGGGTCCAAGAGACCCAGTACTTC

V gene: TRBV6-5
clone size: NA
J gene: TRBJ2-2
D gene: NA
CDR3 protein: CASRGQGTGELFF
CDR3 DNA: TGTGCCAGCCGGGGGCAGGGCACCGGGGAGCTGTTTTTT

V gene: TRBV7-9
clone size: NA
J gene: TRBJ2-5
D gene: NA
CDR3 protein: CASSPPPAQETQYF
CDR3 DNA: TGTGCCAGCAGCCCTCCCCCAGCCCAAGAGACCCAGTACTTC

V gene: TRBV3-1
clone size: NA
J gene: TRBJ1-5
D gene: TRBD1
CDR3 protein: CASSNLQGANQPQHF
CDR3 DNA: TGTGCCAGCAGTAATTTACAGGGGGCGAATCAGCCCCAGCATTTT

V gene: TRBV5-1
clone size: NA
J gene: TRBJ2-3
D gene: NA
CDR3 protein: CASSPTSAGTSTDTQYF
CDR3 DNA: TGCGCCAGCAGCCCAACATCGGCGGGGACTAGCACAGATACGCAGTATTTT

V gene: TRBV7-9
clone size: NA
J gene: TRBJ2-1
D gene: TRBD2
CDR3 protein: CASSSYPYGGASNEQFF
CDR3 DNA: TGTGCCAGCAGCTCATACCCTTACGGGGGGGCCTCCAATGAGCAGTTCTTC

V gene: TRBV20-1
clone size: NA
J gene: TRBJ1-3
D gene: TRBD1
CDR3 protein: CSARGTGAGNTIYF
CDR3 DNA: TGCAGTGCTAGAGGGACAGGGGCTGGAAACACCATATATTTT

V gene: TRBV11-2
clone size: NA
J gene: TRBJ2-1
D gene: TRBD2
CDR3 protein: CASSLGLLAGIHNEQFF
CDR3 DNA: TGTGCCAGCAGCTTAGGGTTGCTAGCGGGGATTCACAATGAGCAGTTCTTC

V gene: TRBV7-2
clone size: NA
J gene: TRBJ2-7
D gene: TRBD1
CDR3 protein: CASSSPAGTGGEQYF
CDR3 DNA: TGTGCCAGCAGCTCCCCCGCCGGGACAGGCGGCGAGCAGTACTTC

V gene: TRBV28
clone size: NA
J gene: TRBJ2-3
D gene: TRBD2
CDR3 protein: CASSPREGLGDTQYF
CDR3 DNA: TGTGCCAGCAGCCCCAGGGAGGGTTTAGGAGATACGCAGTATTTT

V gene: TRBV7-2
clone size: few
J gene: TRBJ2-3
D gene: NA
CDR3 protein: CASSHAVDTQYF
CDR3 DNA: TGTGCCAGCAGCCACGCTGTGGATACGCAGTATTTT

V gene: TRBV29-1
clone size: few
J gene: TRBJ1-4
D gene: NA
CDR3 protein: CSVRVLEDEKLFF
CDR3 DNA: TGCAGCGTCCGGGTTCTAGAGGATGAAAAACTGTTTTTT

V gene: TRBV4-3
clone size: NA
J gene: TRBJ2-3
D gene: NA
CDR3 protein: CASSQYPGTDTQYF
CDR3 DNA: TGCGCCAGCAGCCAATACCCTGGCACAGATACGCAGTATTTT

V gene: TRBV7-2
clone size: many
J gene: TRBJ2-1
D gene: NA
CDR3 protein: CASSSMGGARRSYNEQFF
CDR3 DNA: TGTGCCAGCAGCTCGATGGGGGGGGCGCGTCGGTCCTACAATGAGCAGTTCTTC

V gene: TRBV12-3/TRBV12-4
clone size: few
J gene: TRBJ2-5
D gene: NA
CDR3 protein: CASSPGGVGVEETQYF
CDR3 DNA: TGTGCCAGCAGTCCAGGAGGAGTCGGGGTTGAGGAGACCCAGTACTTC

V gene: TRBV29-1
clone size: many
J gene: TRBJ2-5
D gene: TRBD2
CDR3 protein: CSVDNIAGETQYF
CDR3 DNA: TGCAGCGTTGACAATATAGCGGGAGAGACCCAGTACTTC

V gene: TRBV5-1
clone size: NA
J gene: TRBJ1-1
D gene: NA
CDR3 protein: CASSTGDLNTEAFF
CDR3 DNA: TGCGCCAGCAGCACGGGAGATTTGAACACTGAAGCTTTCTTT

V gene: TRBV5-1
clone size: many
J gene: TRBJ2-5
D gene: TRBD2
CDR3 protein: CASSFGLAGQETQYF
CDR3 DNA: TGCGCCAGCAGCTTCGGGCTAGCGGGCCAAGAGACCCAGTACTTC

V gene: TRBV12-3/TRBV12-4
clone size: few
J gene: TRBJ1-6
D gene: TRBD1
CDR3 protein: CASTSGTGGYPPLHF
CDR3 DNA: TGTGCCAGCACCTCGGGGACAGGGGGCTATCCACCCCTCCACTTT

V gene: TRBV5-1
clone size: NA
J gene: TRBJ1-1
D gene: TRBD1
CDR3 protein: CASSSRDRGLFNTEAFF
CDR3 DNA: TGCGCCAGCAGCTCCAGGGACAGGGGACTATTCAACACTGAAGCTTTCTTT

V gene: TRBV6-6
clone size: few
J gene: TRBJ1-4
D gene: TRBD1
CDR3 protein: CASSYPRTGGNEKLFF
CDR3 DNA: TGTGCCAGCAGTTACCCTCGGACAGGCGGTAATGAAAAACTGTTTTTT

V gene: TRBV4-1
clone size: NA
J gene: TRBJ2-5
D gene: TRBD2
CDR3 protein: CASSQGLAGGLVQETQYF
CDR3 DNA: TGCGCCAGCAGCCAAGGACTAGCGGGGGGCCTGGTCCAAGAGACCCAGTACTTC

V gene: TRBV7-2
clone size: few
J gene: TRBJ1-1
D gene: TRBD1
CDR3 protein: CASSPQQGSAFF
CDR3 DNA: TGTGCCAGCAGCCCCCAACAGGGGTCGGCTTTCTTT

V gene: TRBV9
clone size: NA
J gene: TRBJ2-5
D gene: NA
CDR3 protein: CASSVQGGGETQYF
CDR3 DNA: TGTGCCAGCAGCGTTCAGGGAGGTGGGGAGACCCAGTACTTC

V gene: TRBV6-5
clone size: NA
J gene: TRBJ1-2
D gene: TRBD1
CDR3 protein: CASSSGQGAGGYTF
CDR3 DNA: TGTGCCAGCAGTTCGGGACAGGGGGCTGGTGGCTACACCTTC

V gene: TRBV9
clone size: many
J gene: TRBJ2-5
D gene: NA
CDR3 protein: CASSPRLEMWGEETQYF
CDR3 DNA: TGTGCCAGCAGCCCAAGACTCGAAATGTGGGGTGAAGAGACCCAGTACTTC

V gene: TRBV9
clone size: few
J gene: TRBJ2-1
D gene: NA
CDR3 protein: CASSVGGGRNNEQFF
CDR3 DNA: TGTGCCAGCAGCGTAGGGGGGGGCCGAAACAATGAGCAGTTCTTC

V gene: TRBV30
clone size: many
J gene: TRBJ1-5
D gene: NA
CDR3 protein: CAWSDPRRGQPQHF
CDR3 DNA: TGTGCCTGGAGTGACCCCAGGAGGGGACAGCCCCAGCATTTT

V gene: TRBV7-3
clone size: many
J gene: TRBJ2-1
D gene: TRBD1
CDR3 protein: CASSLDRGPERFF
CDR3 DNA: TGTGCCAGCAGCTTGGACAGGGGCCCGGAGCGGTTCTTC

V gene: TRBV7-2
clone size: few
J gene: TRBJ1-1
D gene: TRBD1
CDR3 protein: CASSRDRGVEAFF
CDR3 DNA: TGTGCCAGCAGCCGAGACAGGGGGGTTGAAGCTTTCTTT

V gene: TRBV7-9
clone size: many
J gene: TRBJ1-4
D gene: NA
CDR3 protein: CASTPFGEKLFF
CDR3 DNA: TGTGCCAGCACTCCCTTCGGGGAAAAACTGTTTTTT

V gene: TRBV4-1
clone size: few
J gene: TRBJ1-4
D gene: TRBD1
CDR3 protein: CASSQDLETGNEKLFF
CDR3 DNA: TGCGCCAGCAGCCAAGATCTCGAGACAGGGAATGAAAAACTGTTTTTT

V gene: TRBV21-1
clone size: NA
J gene: TRBJ2-3
D gene: NA
CDR3 protein: CASSKDAGWKTDTQYF
CDR3 DNA: TGTGCCAGCAGCAAAGATGCGGGGTGGAAGACAGATACGCAGTATTTT

V gene: TRBV20-1
clone size: few
J gene: TRBJ2-1
D gene: TRBD2
CDR3 protein: CSASRAGDGDEQFF
CDR3 DNA: TGCAGTGCTAGTCGAGCGGGGGATGGCGATGAGCAGTTCTTC

V gene: TRBV6-2/TRBV6-3
clone size: NA
J gene: TRBJ1-5
D gene: NA
CDR3 protein: CASSYRGEQPQHF
CDR3 DNA: TGTGCCAGCAGTTACCGGGGGGAGCAGCCCCAGCATTTT

V gene: TRBV4-1
clone size: few
J gene: TRBJ1-1
D gene: NA
CDR3 protein: CASSQETGMNTEAFF
CDR3 DNA: TGCGCCAGCAGCCAAGAGACGGGAATGAACACTGAAGCTTTCTTT

V gene: TRBV12-3/TRBV12-4
clone size: few
J gene: TRBJ2-3
D gene: NA
CDR3 protein: CASSLGDFSDTQYF
CDR3 DNA: TGTGCCAGCAGTTTAGGGGACTTCTCAGATACGCAGTATTTT

V gene: TRBV5-1
clone size: NA
J gene: TRBJ2-3
D gene: NA
CDR3 protein: CASWLEGTQYF
CDR3 DNA: TGCGCCAGCTGGTTAGAGGGTACGCAGTATTTT

V gene: TRBV12-3/TRBV12-4
clone size: many
J gene: TRBJ2-5
D gene: TRBD2
CDR3 protein: CASSFSSGGAETQYF
CDR3 DNA: TGTGCCAGCAGTTTCTCTAGCGGGGGGGCTGAGACCCAGTACTTC

V gene: TRBV9
clone size: NA
J gene: TRBJ2-1
D gene: TRBD2
CDR3 protein: CASSAQGLAGAEFF
CDR3 DNA: TGTGCCAGCAGCGCCCAAGGACTAGCGGGGGCCGAGTTCTTC

V gene: TRBV12-3/TRBV12-4
clone size: many
J gene: TRBJ2-7
D gene: NA
CDR3 protein: CASSSSGTGSYEQYF
CDR3 DNA: TGTGCCAGCAGTTCAAGCGGGACAGGCTCCTACGAGCAGTACTTC

V gene: TRBV2
clone size: NA
J gene: TRBJ1-1
D gene: TRBD1
CDR3 protein: CASSASGGGNTEAFF
CDR3 DNA: TGTGCCAGCAGCGCATCAGGGGGCGGGAACACTGAAGCTTTCTTT

V gene: TRBV5-5
clone size: many
J gene: TRBJ2-7
D gene: NA
CDR3 protein: CASSPARTHEQYF
CDR3 DNA: TGTGCCAGCAGCCCGGCTCGTACCCACGAGCAGTACTTC

V gene: TRBV7-9
clone size: few
J gene: TRBJ2-1
D gene: NA
CDR3 protein: CASSDAWEEQFF
CDR3 DNA: TGTGCCAGCAGCGATGCTTGGGAAGAGCAGTTCTTC

V gene: TRBV19
clone size: NA
J gene: TRBJ2-7
D gene: NA
CDR3 protein: CASSNRDTFIYEQYF
CDR3 DNA: TGTGCCAGTAGTAACCGGGACACATTTATCTACGAGCAGTACTTC

V gene: TRBV9
clone size: NA
J gene: TRBJ2-3
D gene: NA
CDR3 protein: CASSVAPSTDTQYF
CDR3 DNA: TGTGCCAGCAGCGTAGCGCCGAGCACAGATACGCAGTATTTT

V gene: TRBV20-1
clone size: many
J gene: TRBJ2-1
D gene: NA
CDR3 protein: CSARDRLVAFF
CDR3 DNA: TGCAGTGCTAGAGATCGCCTAGTAGCATTCTTC

V gene: TRBV4-2
clone size: many
J gene: TRBJ1-2
D gene: NA
CDR3 protein: CASSSRGGEAGGYTF
CDR3 DNA: TGTGCCAGCAGCTCCCGGGGCGGGGAAGCTGGGGGCTACACCTTC

V gene: TRBV20-1
clone size: NA
J gene: TRBJ2-7
D gene: TRBD2
CDR3 protein: CSAKTSGGSYEQYF
CDR3 DNA: TGCAGTGCGAAAACTAGCGGGGGCTCCTACGAGCAGTACTTC